This TCR beta chain was observed in a study of T-cell memory formation after mild COVID-19 (dated by TCRdb to the early 2020s). Regarding the complete study: TCR sequence clusters from the two donors were largely donor specific. Two young, previously healthy adult volunteers, one female and one male, were included in the cohort. Longitudinal TCRalpha and TCRbeta repertoire sequencing tracked T-cell clones expanding and contracting after mild COVID-19 in a couple of donors. Overall study results and their limits: Only two mild cases were covered by the study, and larger cohorts that include severe cases with pre-infection samples were considered necessary. Some responding clones were detected in pre-infection memory, which suggested that pre-existing cross-reactive memory T cells had joined the SARS-CoV-2 response. Contracting CD4+ clones turned up mainly in the CM and EM memory subsets, whereas EMRA was where CD8+ clones were enriched. SARS-CoV-2 specificity was not confirmed for the second-wave clones peaking on day 37. From day 15 to 85, contracting clones showed balanced CD4/CD8 phenotypes, whereas a second wave of clones that expanded from day 15 to 37 leaned towards CD4+.

Instrument on record: Illumina NovaSeq 6000. TCRalpha and TCRbeta cDNA libraries were constructed by 5'RACE with constant-segment primers, with sample barcodes and unique molecular identifiers being introduced. Trizol reagent was used to extract RNA from every sample. The libraries were amplified in two PCR steps, and the second step added a second sample barcode and Illumina TruSeq adapters. Sequencing of the libraries was done on an Illumina NovaSeq, producing 2 x 150 bp paired-end reads. The study's own analysis went as follows. Reads were demultiplexed and collapsed into UMI-guided consensus sequences with migec v1.2.7. With mixcr v2.1.11, UMI consensuses were aligned to TRA and TRB V and J templates and assembled into clonotypes. A clonotype was counted as expanded or contracted only if both edgeR and NoisET called the change significant, with noise models trained on biological replicates. edgeR calls used a false discovery rate-adjusted p below 0.01 and a log2 fold-change threshold of 1. As an exploratory analysis of dynamics, max-normalized trajectories of the 1000 most abundant clonotypes were examined by PCA with hierarchical clustering. The CD4 or CD8 phenotype of responding clones was assigned using the separately sequenced CD4+ and CD8+ repertoires. Clones were called with MiXCR by TCRdb after fastp trimmed the public reads at Q25, and only in-frame beta chains were retained. CDR3 protein duplicates are merged, each entry listing the most common genes and DNA. V and J calls and clone size were set by TCRdb, not the authors. A total of 350,000 to 450,000 distinct CDR3 sequences appear in this sample, 20% to 25% of them only once. 7.5% to 10% of the sample goes to the ten largest clones.

PBMCs were isolated by Ficoll-Paque density gradient centrifugation. CDR1 and CDR2, looked up from the germline V gene (reference sequence), are SEHNR and FQNEAQ. The CDR3 starts with the cysteine, ends with the phenylalanine, and has 15 residues. CDR3 DNA is the only sequence kept; it has 45 bases, read in frame from the first base. Unmatched junction bases come to 2, with V trimmed by 3 bases and J by 1 base. Regarding this clonotype: This receptor's antigen is unknown. Per-base qualities were not stored, and no clone one base away is much larger.

This clonotype was obtained from an adult woman who had mild COVID-19 (a few samples of this study predate the infection). The sample titles of this study are shuffled in the database, so cell type and time point are left out; the donor was told from shared clones. The chain was built from TRBV7-9 and TRBJ2-3; 9 central nucleotides agree with TRBD2. Input material: PBMCs or a T cell subset sorted from them (not recorded which). The CDR3 protein is CASSFWTSGTDTQYF. The DNA reads TGTGCCAGCAGCTTCTGGACTAGCGGCACAGATACGCAGTATTTT.